This section outlines one T cell receptor beta chain sequence together with its context. This sample stems from a study of blood T cell repertoires in COVID-19. About the research overall: Both acute and convalescent COVID-19 samples were obtained from the United States, Italy and Spain. From T cells, B-cell-depleted T cells, or PBMCs came the material, which was cDNA or gDNA.

Original processing methods: Amplification of reference gene primers was used by the study to estimate nucleated cell counts. Here immunoSEQ multiplex PCR was the method, and the copy in TCRdb shows in-frame clones only, minus some. V and J calls and clone size are those listed in that table; D and trimming were worked out from the DNA. The table lists roughly 76,000 clones, 87% of them singletons, with about 11% in the top ten. Germline V gene lookup returns CDR1 SNHLY and CDR2 FYNNEI. The CDR3 runs 17 residues. Trimming took 3 bases from V and 2 from J; bases not matched to a gene: 12. Sequences were obtained from peripheral blood. The V and J genes are TRBV2 and TRBJ1-2; 7 nucleotides line up with TRBD1. The receptor was isolated from a woman aged 18-35 years with acute or convalescent COVID-19. The CDR3 protein is CASSDSIPGQPNYGYTF. DNA of the CDR3: TGTGCCAGCAGTGACTCTATACCGGGACAGCCGAACTATGGCTACACCTTC.